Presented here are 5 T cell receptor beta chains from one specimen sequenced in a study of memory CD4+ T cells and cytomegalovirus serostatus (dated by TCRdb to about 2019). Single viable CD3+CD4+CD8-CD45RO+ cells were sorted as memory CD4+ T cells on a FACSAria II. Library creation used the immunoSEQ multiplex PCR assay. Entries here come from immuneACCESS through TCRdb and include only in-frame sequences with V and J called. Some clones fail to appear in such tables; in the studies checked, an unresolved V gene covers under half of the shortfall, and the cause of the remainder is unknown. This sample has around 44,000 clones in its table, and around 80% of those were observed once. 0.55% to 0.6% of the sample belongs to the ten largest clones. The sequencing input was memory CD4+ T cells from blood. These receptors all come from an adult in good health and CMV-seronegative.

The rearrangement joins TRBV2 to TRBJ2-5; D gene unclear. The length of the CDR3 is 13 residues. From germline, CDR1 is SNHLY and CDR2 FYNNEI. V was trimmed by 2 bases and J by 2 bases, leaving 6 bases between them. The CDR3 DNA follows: TGTGCCAGCAGTGAATGGCGGCAAGAGACCCAGTACTTC. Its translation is CASSEWRQETQYF.

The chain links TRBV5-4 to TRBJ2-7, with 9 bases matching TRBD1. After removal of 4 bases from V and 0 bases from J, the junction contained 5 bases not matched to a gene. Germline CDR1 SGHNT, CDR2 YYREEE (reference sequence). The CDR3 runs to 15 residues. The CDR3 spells CASSDPGQGSYEQYF. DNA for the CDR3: TGTGCCAGCAGCGATCCGGGACAGGGCTCCTACGAGCAGTACTTC.

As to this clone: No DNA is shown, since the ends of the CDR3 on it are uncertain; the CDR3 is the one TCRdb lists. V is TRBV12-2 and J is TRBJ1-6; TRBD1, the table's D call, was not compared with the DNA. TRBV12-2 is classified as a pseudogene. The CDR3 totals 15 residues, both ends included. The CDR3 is CASRLVGTGNSPLHF.

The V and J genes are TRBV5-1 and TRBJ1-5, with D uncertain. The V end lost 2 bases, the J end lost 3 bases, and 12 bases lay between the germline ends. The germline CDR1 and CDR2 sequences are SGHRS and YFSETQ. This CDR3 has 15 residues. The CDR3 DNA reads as TGCGCCAGCAGCTTAGAAGGCCTCTACAATCAGCCCCAGCATTTT. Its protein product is CASSLEGLYNQPQHF.

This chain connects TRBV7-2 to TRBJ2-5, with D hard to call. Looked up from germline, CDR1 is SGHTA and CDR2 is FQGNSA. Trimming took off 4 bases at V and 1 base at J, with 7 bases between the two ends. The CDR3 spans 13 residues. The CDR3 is CASSWLSQETQYF. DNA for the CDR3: TGTGCCAGCAGCTGGTTGAGCCAAGAGACCCAGTACTTC.